The TCR beta chain under discussion was sequenced for a study of cytotoxic CD8 clonotypes in ibrutinib-treated CLL (dated by TCRdb to the early 2020s). Background on the whole study: The cohort included about 15 treatment-naive and 11 to 12 relapsed/refractory patients; 17 to 18 were IGHV unmutated. Response samples were obtained after a median of roughly 13 months of treatment, with a range of roughly 6 to 40 months. On average, each sample yielded around 250,000 productive templates and 94,082 productive rearrangements. Responses were partial in 25 or so patients and complete in 2; after median about 70 months follow-up, around 14 stayed in remission and roughly twelve progressed. Cryopreserved peripheral blood mononuclear cells were obtained prior to treatment, at the time of response, and at either disease progression or sustained remission. Of the approximately 87 people in the trial, 26 had longitudinal samples available. Every sample from remission and from progressive disease was obtained while the patients were still on ibrutinib.

For TCR beta library preparation, roughly 2 micrograms of genomic DNA were extracted from the cryopreserved PBMCs. Longitudinal blood samples from CLL patients on ibrutinib monotherapy were analyzed using high-throughput TCR beta sequencing. The patients took part in an open-label, single-center phase 2 trial of ibrutinib monotherapy. On a MiSeq, deep resolution sequencing aimed for a depth between 1 in 1 million and 1 in 200,000 T cells, with each clonotype covered 10x on average. The immunoSEQ hsTCRB Kit was used to generate TCR beta libraries. In the authors' own workflow: Data were analyzed with ImmunoSEQ Data Assistant and ImmunoSEQ Analyzer, with V, D and J genes assigned per IMGT definitions. Clonality, with values ranging from 0 to 1, was calculated as one minus the normalized Shannon entropy of productive rearrangement frequencies. Only overrepresented clonotypes making up at least 0.05% of each patient's repertoire were included in the public clonotype analysis. Some 13 age-matched healthy donor repertoires from immuneACCESS served as clonality controls. TCRdb retrieved this table from immuneACCESS and kept in-frame rearrangements only. Not all clones are present; in checked studies, unresolved V genes account for under half, and no reason is known for the remainder. The DNA was the basis for D and trimming; V, J and clone size are from that table. This sample lists about 140,000 clones; around 81% were detected once. The top ten hold around 7.6% of the sample.

Broader findings and caveats from the paper: Lymph node repertoires were not examined, and the timing of sampling was not matched between patients in sustained remission and those whose disease progressed. Baseline clonality exceeded that of age-matched healthy donors and correlated strongly with circulating CD8+ T-cell counts. Clonality increased at ibrutinib response, stayed stable in sustained remission, and fell back toward baseline at progression. Public clonotypes were found to be uncommon and were observed to contract or remain stable during treatment; the increase in clonality was shown to reflect expansion of private clonotypes at ibrutinib response.

The junction shows trimming of 10 bases on V and 5 bases on J, plus 18 bases between the germline ends. The germline V gene sets CDR1 to WSHSY and CDR2 to SAAADI. CDR3 length: 13 amino acids, cysteine to phenylalanine. Only the CDR3 portion is preserved as DNA: 39 bases, with reading frame beginning at the first base. In the case of this clone: Its antigen has not been determined. No base quality values were provided; no much bigger clone lies one nucleotide off.

Sequenced material: PBMCs, taken after 36 months of ibrutinib treatment. The chain is encoded by TRBV10-2 joined to TRBJ2-7; the D gene is perhaps TRBD1, from 5 matching bases. This receptor was obtained from a human donor with chronic lymphocytic leukemia. This receptor carries the CDR3 CATFNGAVNEQYF. The DNA sequence follows: TGCGCCACGTTCAATGGGGCGGTGAACGAGCAGTACTTC.